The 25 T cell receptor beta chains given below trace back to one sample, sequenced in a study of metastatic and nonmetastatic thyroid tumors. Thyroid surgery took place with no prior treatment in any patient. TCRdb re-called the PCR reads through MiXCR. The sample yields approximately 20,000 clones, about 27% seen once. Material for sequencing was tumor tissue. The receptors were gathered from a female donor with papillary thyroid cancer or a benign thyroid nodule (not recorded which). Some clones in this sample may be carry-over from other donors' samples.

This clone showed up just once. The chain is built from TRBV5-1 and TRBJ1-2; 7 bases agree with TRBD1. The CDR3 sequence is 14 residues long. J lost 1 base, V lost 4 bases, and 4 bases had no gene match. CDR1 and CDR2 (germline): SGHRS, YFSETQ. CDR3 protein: CASSPGTDNYGYTF. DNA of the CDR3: TGCGCCAGCAGCCCCGGGACAGATAACTATGGCTACACCTTC. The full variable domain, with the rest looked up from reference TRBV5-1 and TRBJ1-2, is KAGVTQTPRYLIKTRGQQVTLSCSPISGHRSVSWYQQTPGQGLQFLFEYFSETQRNKGNFPGRFSGRQFSNSRSEMNVSTLELGDSALYLCASSPGTDNYGYTFGSGTRLTVV.

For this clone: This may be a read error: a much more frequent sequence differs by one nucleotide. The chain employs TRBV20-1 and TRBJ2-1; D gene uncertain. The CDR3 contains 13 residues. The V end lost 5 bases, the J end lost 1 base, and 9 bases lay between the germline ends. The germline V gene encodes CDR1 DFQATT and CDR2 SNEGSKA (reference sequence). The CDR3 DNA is TGCAGTGCTCCTAGTAGGTCCTACAATGAGCAGTTCTTC. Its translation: CSAPSRSYNEQFF.

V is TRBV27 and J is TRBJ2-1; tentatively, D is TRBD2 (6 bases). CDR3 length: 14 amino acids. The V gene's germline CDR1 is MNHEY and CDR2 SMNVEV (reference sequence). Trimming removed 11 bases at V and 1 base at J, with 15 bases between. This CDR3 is CAARLGGSYNEQFF. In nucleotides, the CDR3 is TGTGCCGCCCGACTCGGGGGATCCTACAATGAGCAGTTCTTC.

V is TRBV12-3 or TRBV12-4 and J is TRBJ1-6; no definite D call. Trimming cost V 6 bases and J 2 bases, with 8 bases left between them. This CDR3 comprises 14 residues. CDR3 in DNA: TGTGCCAGCAGCCAGACACCCTATAATTCACCCCTCCACTTT. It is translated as CASSQTPYNSPLHF.

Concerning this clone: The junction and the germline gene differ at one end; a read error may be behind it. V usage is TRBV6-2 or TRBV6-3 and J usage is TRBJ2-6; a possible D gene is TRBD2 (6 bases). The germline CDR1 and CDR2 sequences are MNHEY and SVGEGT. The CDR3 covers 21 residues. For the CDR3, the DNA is TGTGCCAGCAGTTTCGAGTGGTATTGGGGGACTGGGGACTCTAGGGCCAACGTCCTGACTTTC. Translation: CASSFEWYWGTGDSRANVLTF.

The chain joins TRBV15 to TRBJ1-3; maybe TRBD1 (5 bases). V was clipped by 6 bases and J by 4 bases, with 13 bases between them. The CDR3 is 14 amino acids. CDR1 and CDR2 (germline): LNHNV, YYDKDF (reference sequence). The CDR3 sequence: CATRPHRTGNTIYF. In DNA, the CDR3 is TGTGCCACCAGACCCCACAGGACCGGAAACACCATATATTTT.

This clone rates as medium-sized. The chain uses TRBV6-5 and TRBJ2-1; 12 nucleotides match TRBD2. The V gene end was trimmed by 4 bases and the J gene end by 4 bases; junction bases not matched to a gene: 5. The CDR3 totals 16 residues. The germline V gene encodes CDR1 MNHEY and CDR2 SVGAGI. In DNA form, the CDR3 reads TGTGCCAGCAGTTCCACGACTAGCGGGAGATACAATGAGCAGTTCTTC. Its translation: CASSSTTSGRYNEQFF.

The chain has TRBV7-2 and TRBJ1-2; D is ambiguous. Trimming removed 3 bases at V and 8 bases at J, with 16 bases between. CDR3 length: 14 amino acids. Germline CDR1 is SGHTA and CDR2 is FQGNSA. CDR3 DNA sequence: TGTGCCAGCAGCTTCTACACAACCTCGGGAGGCTACACCTTC. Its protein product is CASSFYTTSGGYTF. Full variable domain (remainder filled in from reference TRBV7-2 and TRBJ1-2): GAGVSQSPSNKVTEKGKDVELRCDPISGHTALYWYRQSLGQGLEFLIYFQGNSAPDKSGLPSDRFSAERTGGSVSTLTIQRTQQEDSAVYLCASSFYTTSGGYTFGSGTRLTVV.

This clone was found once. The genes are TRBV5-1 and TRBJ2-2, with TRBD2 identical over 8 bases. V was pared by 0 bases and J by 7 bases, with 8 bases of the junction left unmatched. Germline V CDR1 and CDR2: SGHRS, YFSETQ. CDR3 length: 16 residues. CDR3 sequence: CASSLVVAGGGGELFF. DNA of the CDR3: TGCGCCAGCAGCTTGGTTGTGGCGGGAGGAGGCGGGGAGCTGTTTTTT.

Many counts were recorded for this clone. Here the CDR3 DNA reads TGTGCCAGCAGTTACTCGAAACTAGCGGGAGGGCTCGCGAACACCGGGGAGCTGTTTTTT. Translated: CASSYSKLAGGLANTGELFF. The chain is built from TRBV6-2 or TRBV6-3 and TRBJ2-2; TRBD2 matches at 13 bases. The V segment lost 0 bases and the J segment 0 bases; nucleotides outside the gene matches: 7. Germline loops: CDR1 MNHEY, CDR2 SVGEGT. The CDR3 loop spans 20 amino acids.

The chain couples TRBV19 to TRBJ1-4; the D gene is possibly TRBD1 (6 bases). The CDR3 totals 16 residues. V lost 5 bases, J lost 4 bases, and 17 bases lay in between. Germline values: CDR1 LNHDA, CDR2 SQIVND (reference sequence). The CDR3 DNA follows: TGTGCCAGTAGTGGCATTCACAGGGCCCTTAATGAAAAACTGTTTTTT. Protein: CASSGIHRALNEKLFF.

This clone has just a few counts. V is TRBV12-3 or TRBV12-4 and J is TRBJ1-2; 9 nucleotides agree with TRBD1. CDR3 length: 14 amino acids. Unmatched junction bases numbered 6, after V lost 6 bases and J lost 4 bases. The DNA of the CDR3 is TGTGCCAGCAGCACTGGGACAGGGATCTATGGCTACACCTTC. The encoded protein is CASSTGTGIYGYTF.

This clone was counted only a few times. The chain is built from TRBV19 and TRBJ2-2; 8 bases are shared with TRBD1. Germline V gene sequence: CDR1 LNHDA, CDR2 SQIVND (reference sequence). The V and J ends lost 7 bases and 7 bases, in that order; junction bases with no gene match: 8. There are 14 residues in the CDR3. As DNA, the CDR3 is TGTGCCAGTACCTTCAGGGGGCGCGTCGGGGAGCTGTTTTTT. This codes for CASTFRGRVGELFF.

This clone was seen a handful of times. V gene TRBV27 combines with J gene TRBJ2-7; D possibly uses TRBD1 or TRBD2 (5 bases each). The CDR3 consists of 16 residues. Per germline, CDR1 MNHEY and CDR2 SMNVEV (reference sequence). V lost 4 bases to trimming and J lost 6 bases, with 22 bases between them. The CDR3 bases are TGTGCCAGCAGTTACCCAAATCCAGTCTGGGGGACCGAGCAGTACTTC. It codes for CASSYPNPVWGTEQYF.

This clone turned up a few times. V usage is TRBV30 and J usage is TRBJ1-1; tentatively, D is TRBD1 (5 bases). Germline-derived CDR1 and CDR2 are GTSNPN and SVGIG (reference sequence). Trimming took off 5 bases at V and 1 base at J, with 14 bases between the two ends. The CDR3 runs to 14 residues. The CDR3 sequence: CAWRGQGRNTEAFF. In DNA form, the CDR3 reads TGTGCCTGGCGTGGCCAGGGACGGAACACTGAAGCTTTCTTT.

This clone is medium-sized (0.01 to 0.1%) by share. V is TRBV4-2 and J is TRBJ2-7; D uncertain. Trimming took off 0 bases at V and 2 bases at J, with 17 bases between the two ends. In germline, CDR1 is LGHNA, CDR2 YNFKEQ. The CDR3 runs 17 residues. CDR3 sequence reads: CASSQEGGRVSPYEQYF. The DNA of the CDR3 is TGTGCCAGCAGCCAAGAGGGTGGCCGGGTTTCTCCCTACGAGCAGTACTTC.

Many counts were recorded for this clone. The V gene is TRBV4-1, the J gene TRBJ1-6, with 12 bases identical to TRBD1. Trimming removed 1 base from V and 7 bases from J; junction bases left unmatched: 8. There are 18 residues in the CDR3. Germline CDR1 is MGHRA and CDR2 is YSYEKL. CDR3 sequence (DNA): TGCGCCAGCAGCCAAGGGTGGGGGACAGGGGGCTCGAATTCACCCCTCCACTTT. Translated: CASSQGWGTGGSNSPLHF.

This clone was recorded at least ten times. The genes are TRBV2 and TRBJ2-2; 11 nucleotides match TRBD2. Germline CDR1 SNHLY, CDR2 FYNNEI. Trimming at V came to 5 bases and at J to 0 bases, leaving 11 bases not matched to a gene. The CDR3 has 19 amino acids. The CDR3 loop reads CASSLPGLAAESNTGELFF. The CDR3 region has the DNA TGTGCCAGCAGTCTTCCGGGACTAGCGGCCGAATCGAACACCGGGGAGCTGTTTTTT.

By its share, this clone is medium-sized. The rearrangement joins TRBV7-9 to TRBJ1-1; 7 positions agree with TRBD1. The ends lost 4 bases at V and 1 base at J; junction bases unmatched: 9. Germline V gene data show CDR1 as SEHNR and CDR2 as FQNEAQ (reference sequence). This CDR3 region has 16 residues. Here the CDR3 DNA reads TGTGCCAGCAGCTCCCGAGTCAGGGGGGGGAACACTGAAGCTTTCTTT. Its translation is CASSSRVRGGNTEAFF.

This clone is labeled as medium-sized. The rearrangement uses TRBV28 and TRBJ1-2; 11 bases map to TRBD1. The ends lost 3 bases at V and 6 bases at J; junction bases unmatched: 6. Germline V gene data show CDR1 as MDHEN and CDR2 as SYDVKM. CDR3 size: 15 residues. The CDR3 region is CASSFGTGGENGYTF. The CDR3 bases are TGTGCCAGCAGTTTTGGGACAGGGGGAGAAAATGGCTACACCTTC.

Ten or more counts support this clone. As DNA, the CDR3 is TGCAGCGTGGCTAGCGGGAAAAGCTCCTACAATGAGCAGTTCTTC. It translates to CSVASGKSSYNEQFF. The chain uses TRBV29-1 and TRBJ2-1; 9 bases align to TRBD2. This CDR3 comprises 15 residues. CDR1 and CDR2 from the germline V gene are SQVTM and ANQGSEA. The V segment lost 6 bases and the J segment 0 bases; nucleotides outside the gene matches: 6.

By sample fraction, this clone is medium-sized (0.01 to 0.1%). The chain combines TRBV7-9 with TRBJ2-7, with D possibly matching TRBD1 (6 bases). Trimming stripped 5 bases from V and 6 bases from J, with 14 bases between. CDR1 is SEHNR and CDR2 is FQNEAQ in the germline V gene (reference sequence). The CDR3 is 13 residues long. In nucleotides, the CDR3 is TGTGCCAGCAGCCTCGGACAGATTGGCGAGCAGTACTTC. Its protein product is CASSLGQIGEQYF.

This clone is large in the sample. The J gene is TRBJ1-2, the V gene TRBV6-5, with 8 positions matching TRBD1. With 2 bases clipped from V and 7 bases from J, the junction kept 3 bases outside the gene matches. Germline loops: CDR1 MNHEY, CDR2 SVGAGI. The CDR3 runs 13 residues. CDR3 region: CASSYQQGVGYTF. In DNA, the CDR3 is TGTGCCAGCAGTTACCAACAGGGGGTTGGCTACACCTTC.

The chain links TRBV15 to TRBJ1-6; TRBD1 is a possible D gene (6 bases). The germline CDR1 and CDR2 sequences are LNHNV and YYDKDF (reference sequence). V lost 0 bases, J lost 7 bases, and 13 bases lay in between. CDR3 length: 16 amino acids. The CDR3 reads CATSRDPRGGNSPLHF. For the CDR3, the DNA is TGTGCCACCAGCAGAGATCCCAGGGGAGGCAATTCACCCCTCCACTTT. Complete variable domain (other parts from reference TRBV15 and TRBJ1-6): DAMVIQNPRYQVTQFGKPVTLSCSQTLNHNVMYWYQQKSSQAPKLLFHYYDKDFNNEADTPDNFQSRRPNTSFCFLDIRSPGLGDTAMYLCATSRDPRGGNSPLHFGNGTRLTVT.

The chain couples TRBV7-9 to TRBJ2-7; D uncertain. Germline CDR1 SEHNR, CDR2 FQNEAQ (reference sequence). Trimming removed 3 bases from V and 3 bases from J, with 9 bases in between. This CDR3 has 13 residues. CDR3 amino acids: CASSFLSHYEQYF. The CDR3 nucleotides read TGTGCCAGCAGCTTCTTGAGCCACTACGAGCAGTACTTC.